This T cell receptor (beta chain) stems from a study of blood T cell repertoires in COVID-19. Study-level information: Samples representing acute and convalescent COVID-19 were sourced from the United States, Italy and Spain. PBMCs, B-cell-depleted T cells, or T cells provided the cDNA or gDNA that made up the material.

Between the trimmed V and J ends, which lost 3 bases and 5 bases, there was a span of 10 bases. Germline CDR1 SNHLY, CDR2 FYNNEI. The CDR3 has 13 residues. This clone was counted between two and nine times. Original processing notes: Using reference gene primer amplification, nucleated cell counts were estimated. Using immunoSEQ multiplex PCR, the repertoire was profiled, and TCRdb retains in-frame clones only, with some absent. V and J calls and clone size are those listed in that table; D and trimming were worked out from the DNA. The repertoire holds roughly 170,000 clones, with around nine tenths as singletons.

Source material: peripheral blood. This TCR was recovered from a man aged 35 to 55 with active or convalescent COVID-19. The chain carries TRBV2 and TRBJ1-2, with D perhaps TRBD1 (5 bases). CDR3 in DNA: TGTGCCAGCAGTGACACGGGGGTTTATGGCTACACCTTC. It encodes CASSDTGVYGYTF. Filled out from reference TRBV2 and TRBJ1-2, the complete variable domain reads EPEVTQTPSHQVTQMGQEVILRCVPISNHLYFYWYRQILGQKVEFLVSFYNNEISEKSEIFDDQFSVERPDGSNFTLKIRSTKLEDSAMYFCASSDTGVYGYTFGSGTRLTVV.